Listed below are T cell receptor beta chains from one sample, sequenced in a study of T cell responses to AZD1222 COVID-19 vaccine. Here immunoSEQ multiplex PCR was the method, and the copy in TCRdb shows in-frame clones only, minus some. The sample yields over 90,000 clones, 90% seen once. The sample was peripheral blood, taken on day 0 of AZD1222 vaccination. Receptor source: an adult in good health. Each CDR3 is given with its conserved first and last residue. D genes are given only for firm matches.

d_call,j_call,v_call,cdr3_aa,cdr3_nt
.,TRBJ1-4,TRBV10-3,CAISESGGTNEKLFF,TGTGCCATCAGTGAGTCCGGGGGCACTAATGAAAAACTGTTTTTT
TRBD1,TRBJ2-1,TRBV19,CASRDRTRVNEQFF,TGTGCCAGTAGGGACAGGACAAGGGTCAATGAGCAGTTCTTC
.,TRBJ2-7,TRBV6-2/TRBV6-3,CASSYSTGRSYEQYF,TGTGCCAGCAGTTACTCGACCGGGAGAAGCTACGAGCAGTACTTC
.,TRBJ1-2,TRBV2,CASTARALDGYTF,TGTGCCAGCACCGCTAGGGCGCTCGATGGCTACACCTTC
.,TRBJ2-1,TRBV30,CAGKESYNEQFF,TGTGCTGGAAAGGAGAGCTACAATGAGCAGTTCTTC
.,TRBJ1-2,TRBV7-2,CASSPAQKAYGYTF,TGTGCCAGCAGCCCGGCCCAAAAGGCATATGGCTACACCTTC
.,TRBJ1-2,TRBV5-6,CASSLGSRGHYGYTF,TGTGCCAGCAGTCTAGGGTCCAGGGGCCACTATGGCTACACCTTC
TRBD2,TRBJ2-1,TRBV7-3,CASSFYPTSGEQFF,TGTGCCAGCAGCTTTTACCCGACTAGCGGGGAGCAGTTCTTC
.,TRBJ2-3,TRBV30,CAWKLSLLSDTQYF,TGTGCCTGGAAACTATCGCTCCTCTCAGATACGCAGTATTTT
.,TRBJ1-1,TRBV19,CASSMRGPYTEAFF,TGTGCCAGTAGTATGCGGGGGCCGTACACTGAAGCTTTCTTT